This TCR beta chain was retrieved from a study of Ad26.COV2.S vaccination and SARS-CoV-2 variants. Treatment denoted: some 19 received Ad26.COV2.S at low or high dose, single or two shots; roughly five received placebo; per-sample allocation not given. Sampling occurred on day 63 after the first vaccine or placebo injection. Some clones are missing from TCRdb's copy, which holds only in-frame ones; the method was immunoSEQ multiplex PCR. The data show over 450,000 clones, about 88% seen once. Looked up from germline, CDR1 is SGHTS and CDR2 is YDEGEE. The J segment lost 0 bases and the V segment lost 0 bases, leaving 3 bases of the junction unmatched. The CDR3 is 16 amino acids.

The chain has TRBV5-8 and TRBJ2-1; 7 bases line up with TRBD1. This sequence originates from a person aged 18-65 years who received the Ad26.COV2.S COVID-19 vaccine or a placebo. The sequences come from peripheral blood, collected in a trial of Ad26.COV2.S vaccine versus placebo. CDR3 residues: CASSLGGQSSYNEQFF. The CDR3 DNA reads as TGTGCCAGCAGCTTGGGGGGACAGAGCTCCTACAATGAGCAGTTCTTC. Full variable domain (rest looked up from reference TRBV5-8 and TRBJ2-1): EAGVTQSPTHLIKTRGQQATLRCSPISGHTSVYWYQQALGLGLQFLLWYDEGEERNRGNFPPRFSGRQFPNYSSELNVNALELEDSALYLCASSLGGQSSYNEQFFGPGTRLTVL.